The clone carrying this T cell receptor (beta chain) was seen only a few times. The authors' processing: Nucleated cell number was recorded as an estimate derived from reference gene primer amplification. Clones were read by immunoSEQ multiplex PCR, and TCRdb kept only the in-frame ones, dropping some. V, J and clone size are taken as reported in that table, and D and trimming were inferred from the DNA itself. The sample has roughly 67,000 clones; 70% to 90% are singletons. The data originate from a study of blood T cell repertoires in COVID-19. V gave up 5 bases and J gave up 3 bases; unmatched junction bases: 7. This CDR3 is 17 amino acids long. Germline-derived CDR1 and CDR2 are SGHVS and FQNEAQ.

The specimen sequenced was peripheral blood. The TCR was taken from a middle-aged man with acute or convalescent COVID-19. The V and J genes are TRBV7-8 and TRBJ1-4; 12 bases match TRBD1. As DNA, the CDR3 is TGTGCCAGCAGCCAGAGGGACAGGGGGCTACCTAATGAAAAACTGTTTTTT. Encoded protein: CASSQRDRGLPNEKLFF.